The 15 T cell receptor beta chains listed next were all sequenced from one sample in a study of beta chain features in type 1 diabetes. The entirety of the isolated RNA underwent reverse transcription, so expressed TCRB transcripts were sequenced. The method was immunoSEQ multiplex PCR; TCRdb's version includes in-frame clones alone and lacks a portion of them. In the table there are 860,000 or so clones, 17% of which are singletons. The sequenced sample was naive CD4+ T cells from blood. The receptors shown here come from a young woman in good health.

This clone was detected a few times. The V gene is TRBV21-1, the J gene TRBJ2-7; the table assigns TRBD2, which was not confirmed against the DNA. TRBV21-1 is termed a pseudogene. The CDR3 contains 15 residues. CDR3 nucleotides: TGTGCCAGCAGCACCCCATTACTAGCGTCCGGGATAACGTACTTC. Translated, it gives CASSTPLLASGITYF.

The J gene is TRBJ2-7, the V gene TRBV11-1; the match to TRBD1 covers 7 bases. The junction had 10 bases not matched to a gene; V was cut back by 5 bases and J by 3 bases. The CDR3 extends over 15 amino acids. Germline V gives CDR1 SGHAT, CDR2 FQDESV (reference sequence). For the CDR3, the DNA is TGTGCCAGCAGCATAGGGGGCGCCGGGTACTACGAGCAGTACTTC. Translation gives CASSIGGAGYYEQYF.

This chain links TRBV7-8 with TRBJ1-2; TRBD1 matches 7 bases. The J segment lost 4 bases and the V segment lost 1 base, leaving 12 bases of the junction unmatched. CDR3 length: 17 residues. From germline, CDR1 is SGHVS and CDR2 FQNEAQ. CDR3 residues: CASSLGNRGAPPYGYTF. CDR3 DNA sequence: TGTGCCAGCAGCTTAGGAAACAGGGGTGCCCCCCCCTATGGCTACACCTTC.

The chain joins TRBV5-4 to TRBJ2-5, with D hard to call. CDR3 length: 14 residues. The ends were cut back, 0 bases at V and 5 bases at J, with 11 bases in the middle. Germline lookup yields CDR1 SGHNT and CDR2 YYREEE (reference sequence). CDR3 nucleotides: TGTGCCAGCAGCTTGGACTACTTGTACGAGACCCAGTACTTC. Its protein is CASSLDYLYETQYF.

This chain uses TRBV6-5 with TRBJ2-7, with a possible D match to TRBD2 (6 bases). This CDR3 has 15 amino acids. Germline lookup yields CDR1 MNHEY and CDR2 SVGAGI. V lost 0 bases to trimming and J lost 5 bases, with 14 bases between them. The CDR3 bases are TGTGCCAGCAGTTACTCGTCGGGAGTCTTTGACGAGCAGTACTTC. Its protein product is CASSYSSGVFDEQYF.

The chain has TRBV15 and TRBJ2-7; D is undetermined. This CDR3 region has 18 residues. Germline V CDR1 and CDR2: LNHNV, YYDKDF (reference sequence). Between the trimmed V and J ends, which lost 0 bases and 1 base, there was a span of 19 bases. The CDR3 protein is CATSRERLTLDLSYEQYF. For the CDR3, the DNA is TGTGCCACCAGCAGAGAACGATTAACTTTGGACCTTTCCTACGAGCAGTACTTC.

This clone was counted once. This chain joins TRBV7-9 and TRBJ1-6, with D uncertain. This CDR3 is 15 amino acids long. The V gene's germline CDR1 is SEHNR and CDR2 FQNEAQ (reference sequence). V was trimmed by 1 base and J by 10 bases, leaving 14 bases between them. Here the CDR3 reads CASSLGSKEYSPLHF. DNA of the CDR3: TGTGCCAGCAGCTTAGGATCCAAAGAGTACTCACCCCTCCACTTT.

This clone was picked up a small number of times. The chain carries TRBV21-1 and TRBJ2-3; the table gives TRBD2 as D, unverified against the DNA. TRBV21-1 is labeled a pseudogene. This CDR3 comprises 19 residues. The CDR3 DNA reads as TGTGCCAGCAGCAAGGGACACCGATTCCTAGCGGGAGGAGCAGATACGCAGTATTTT. This gives the protein CASSKGHRFLAGGADTQYF.

The genes are TRBV28 and TRBJ2-3; TRBD1 matches 10 bases. Losses at the gene ends were 6 bases for V and 4 bases for J; bases not matched to a gene: 7. Germline V gene lookup returns CDR1 MDHEN and CDR2 SYDVKM. The CDR3 contains 15 residues. The CDR3 is CASSLGQGIADTQYF. DNA for the CDR3: TGTGCCAGCAGCCTGGGACAGGGGATAGCAGATACGCAGTATTTT.

V and J are TRBV4-2 and TRBJ2-7; D gene unclear. This CDR3 contains 12 residues. The germline V and J ends were trimmed by 0 bases and 8 bases, with 8 bases remaining between them. In germline, CDR1 is LGHNA, CDR2 YNFKEQ. The CDR3 region has the DNA TGTGCCAGCAGCCAAGATAGTTTCCAGCAGTACTTC. This encodes CASSQDSFQQYF.

This clone came up a few times. CDR3 amino acids: CASSRDRGLYEQFF. The DNA for the CDR3 is TGCGCCAGCAGCCGGGACAGGGGACTATATGAGCAGTTCTTC. The J gene is TRBJ2-1, the V gene TRBV4-3; 10 bases are a match to TRBD1. V gave up 4 bases and J gave up 8 bases; unmatched junction bases: 5. This CDR3 is built from 14 residues. The germline CDR1 and CDR2 sequences are LGHNA and YSLEER.

V usage is TRBV7-2 and J usage is TRBJ1-5; perhaps TRBD1 as D (6 bases). The CDR3 sequence is 14 residues long. Germline loops: CDR1 SGHTA, CDR2 FQGNSA. The ends were cut back, 5 bases at V and 12 bases at J, with 20 bases in the middle. In DNA, the CDR3 is TGTGCCAGCAGCCTTCAGGGGCAGGGAGTGCTCCAGCATTTT. Amino acids: CASSLQGQGVLQHF.

This clone has a single count. CDR3 loop: CASSEIGESGTIYF. CDR3 coding DNA: TGTGCCAGCAGTGAGATAGGGGAGTCGGGCACCATATATTTT. The rearrangement uses TRBV6-1 and TRBJ1-3; D perhaps matches TRBD1 (5 bases). Trimming left V 3 bases short and J 9 bases short, with 15 bases between. This CDR3 is 14 amino acids long. The germline CDR1 and CDR2 sequences are MNHNS and SASEGT.

This sequence joins TRBV5-1 and TRBJ1-2; 9 bases fit TRBD1. CDR3 size: 15 residues. The trim removed 4 bases at V and 1 base at J, leaving 5 bases unmatched. From germline, CDR1 is SGHRS and CDR2 YFSETQ. In nucleotides, the CDR3 is TGCGCCAGCAGCACCGCGACAGGGGGTAACTATGGCTACACCTTC. Translating it yields CASSTATGGNYGYTF.

The chain recombines TRBV11-2 with TRBJ2-3, with 8 bases lining up with TRBD2. J was trimmed by 1 base and V by 5 bases; bases with no gene match: 2. Germline loops: CDR1 SGHAT, CDR2 FQNNGV. The CDR3 is 14 amino acids. CDR3 sequence (DNA): TGTGCCAGCAGCACGACTAGCGGCACAGATACGCAGTATTTT. As protein: CASSTTSGTDTQYF.